One T cell receptor (beta chain) is described in this entry. The record originates from a study of blood T cell repertoires in COVID-19. Study overall: Samples taken during acute and convalescent COVID-19 were collected in the United States, Italy and Spain.

There are 15 residues in the CDR3. Germline loops: CDR1 SGHNT, CDR2 YYREEE (reference sequence). Between the trimmed V and J ends, which lost 0 bases and 1 base, there was a span of 8 bases. Clones were sequenced by immunoSEQ multiplex PCR, and TCRdb holds only the in-frame ones, with some missing. The sample records under 250,000 clones, 70% to 90% being singletons. This chain joins TRBV5-4 and TRBJ2-1; D perhaps matches TRBD2 (5 bases). The sequence was obtained from a man between 35 and 55 years old who had recovered from COVID-19. The sequenced material came from PBMCs or T cells enriched from blood (not recorded which). The CDR3 loop reads CASSLGTGSYNEQFF. The CDR3 nucleotides read TGTGCCAGCAGCTTGGGAACGGGGTCCTACAATGAGCAGTTCTTC.